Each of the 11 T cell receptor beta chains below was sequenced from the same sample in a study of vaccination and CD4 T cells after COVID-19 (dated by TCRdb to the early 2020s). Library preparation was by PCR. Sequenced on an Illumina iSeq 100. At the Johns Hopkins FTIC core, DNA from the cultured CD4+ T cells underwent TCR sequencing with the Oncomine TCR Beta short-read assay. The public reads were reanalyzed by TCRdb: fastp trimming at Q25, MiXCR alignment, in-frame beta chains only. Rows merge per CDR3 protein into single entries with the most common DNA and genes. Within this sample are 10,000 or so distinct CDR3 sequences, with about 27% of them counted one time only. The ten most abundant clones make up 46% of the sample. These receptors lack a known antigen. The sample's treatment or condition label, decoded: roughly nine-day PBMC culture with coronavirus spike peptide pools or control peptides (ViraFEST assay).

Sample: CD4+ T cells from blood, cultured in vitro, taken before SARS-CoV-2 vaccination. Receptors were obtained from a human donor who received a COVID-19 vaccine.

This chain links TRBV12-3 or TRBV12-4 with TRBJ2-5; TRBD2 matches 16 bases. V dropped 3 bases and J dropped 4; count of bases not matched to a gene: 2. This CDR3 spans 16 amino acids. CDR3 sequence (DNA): TGTGCCAGCAGTTTGGGACTAGCGGGGGGGGGAGAGACCCAGTACTTC. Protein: CASSLGLAGGGETQYF.

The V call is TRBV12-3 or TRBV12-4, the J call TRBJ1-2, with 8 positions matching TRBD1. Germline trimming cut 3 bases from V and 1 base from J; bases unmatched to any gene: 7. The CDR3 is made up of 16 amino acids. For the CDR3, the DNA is TGTGCCAGCAGTTTTGTCACAGGGGGGGGTAACTATGGCTACACCTTC. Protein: CASSFVTGGGNYGYTF.

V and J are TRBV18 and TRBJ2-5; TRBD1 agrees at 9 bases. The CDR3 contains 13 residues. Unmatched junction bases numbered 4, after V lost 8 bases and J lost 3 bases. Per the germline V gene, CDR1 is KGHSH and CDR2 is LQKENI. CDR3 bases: TGTGCCAGCGACAGGGGGGGAAAAGAGACCCAGTACTTC. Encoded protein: CASDRGGKETQYF.

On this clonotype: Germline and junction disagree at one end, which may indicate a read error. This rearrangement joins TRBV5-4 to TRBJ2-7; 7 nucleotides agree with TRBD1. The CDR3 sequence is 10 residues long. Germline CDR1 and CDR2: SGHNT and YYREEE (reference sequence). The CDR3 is CASSFDRAIF. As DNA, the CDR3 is TGTGCCAGCAGCTTCGACAGGGCCATCTTC.

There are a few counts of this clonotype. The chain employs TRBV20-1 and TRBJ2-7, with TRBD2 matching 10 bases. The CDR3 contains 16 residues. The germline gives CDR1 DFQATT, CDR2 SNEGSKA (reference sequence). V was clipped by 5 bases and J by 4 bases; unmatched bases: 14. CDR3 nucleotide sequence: TGCAGTGCTTCTCTAAGACGGCTAGCGGGGGCATACGAGCAGTACTTC. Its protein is CSASLRRLAGAYEQYF.

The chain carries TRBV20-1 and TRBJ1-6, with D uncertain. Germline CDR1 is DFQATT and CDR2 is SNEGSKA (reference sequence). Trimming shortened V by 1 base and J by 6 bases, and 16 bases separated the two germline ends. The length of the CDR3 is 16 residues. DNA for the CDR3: TGCAGTGCTAGAGGGGGTCAGAGTTTGAGTAATTCACCCCTCCACTTT. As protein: CSARGGQSLSNSPLHF.

The CDR3 sequence is CASSLASGPTDTQYF. The CDR3 region has the DNA TGTGCCAGCAGCTTAGCTAGCGGACCAACAGATACGCAGTATTTT. V gene TRBV11-3 combines with J gene TRBJ2-3, with TRBD2 identical over 7 bases. The CDR3 loop spans 15 amino acids. Germline CDR1 is SGHNT and CDR2 is YENEEA. V dropped 1 base and J dropped 3; count of bases not matched to a gene: 4.

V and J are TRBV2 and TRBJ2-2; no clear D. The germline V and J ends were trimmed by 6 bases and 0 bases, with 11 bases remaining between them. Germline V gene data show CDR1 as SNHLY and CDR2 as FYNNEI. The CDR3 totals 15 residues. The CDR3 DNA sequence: TGTGCCAGCAGGGTCCGCAGCGCGAACACCGGGGAGCTGTTTTTT. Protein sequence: CASRVRSANTGELFF.

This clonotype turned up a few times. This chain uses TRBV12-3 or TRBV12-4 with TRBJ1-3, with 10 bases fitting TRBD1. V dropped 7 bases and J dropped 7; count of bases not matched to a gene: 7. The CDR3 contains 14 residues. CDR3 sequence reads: CASTRQGAQNTIYF. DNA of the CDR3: TGTGCCAGCACAAGACAGGGGGCTCAGAACACCATATATTTT.

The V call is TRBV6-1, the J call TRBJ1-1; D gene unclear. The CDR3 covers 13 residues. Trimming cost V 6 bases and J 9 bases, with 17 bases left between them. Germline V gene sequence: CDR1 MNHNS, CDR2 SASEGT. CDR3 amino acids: CASRTLEGRKAFF. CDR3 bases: TGTGCCAGCAGAACATTGGAAGGTCGGAAAGCTTTCTTT.

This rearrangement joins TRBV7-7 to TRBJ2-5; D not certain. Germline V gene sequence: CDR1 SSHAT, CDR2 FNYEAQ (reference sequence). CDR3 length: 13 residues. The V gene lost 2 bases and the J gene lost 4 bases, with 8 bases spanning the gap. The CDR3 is CASSLYPRETQYF. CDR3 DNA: TGTGCCAGCAGCTTATATCCTAGAGAGACCCAGTACTTC.